These 31 T cell receptor beta chains were sequenced from one sample in a study of blood T cells in healthy people across ages. It was with a sample-barcoded 5' primer and a J-beta primer mix that a second PCR of roughly 7 to 12 cycles was run. TCRdb used MiXCR to reprocess the 5' RACE reads, holding one entry per CDR3 protein. The data show about 620,000 distinct CDR3 sequences, with over 40% seen just once and about 13% held by the top ten. The sample comprised blood. Every receptor here comes from a woman older than 75 in good health.

The V call is TRBV2, the J call TRBJ1-2, with TRBD1 as a possible D gene (6 bases). This CDR3 has 13 amino acids. Germline V CDR1 and CDR2: SNHLY, FYNNEI. The ends were cut back, 5 bases at V and 6 bases at J, with 13 bases in the middle. CDR3 in amino acids: CASSKDRSHGYTF. CDR3 DNA: TGTGCCAGCAGTAAAGACAGGTCCCATGGCTACACCTTC.

This clonotype was seen a handful of times. This rearrangement joins TRBV12-3 or TRBV12-4 to TRBJ1-5, with 8 bases that match TRBD1. The CDR3 contains 15 residues. With V trimmed by 6 bases and J by 0 bases, 4 bases remained unmatched. CDR3 coding DNA: TGTGCCAGCAGCCGACAGGGGAATAGCAATCAGCCCCAGCATTTT. It translates to CASSRQGNSNQPQHF.

The chain recombines TRBV5-1 with TRBJ1-4; D unresolved. Trimming removed 4 bases at V and 16 bases at J, with 20 bases between. CDR3 length: 13 residues. Germline CDR1 is SGHRS and CDR2 is YFSETQ. The CDR3 DNA is TGCGCCAGCAGCCCTCGGACGGACTCGTTACAGTTTTTT. The encoded protein is CASSPRTDSLQFF. Full variable domain (outside the CDR3, taken from reference TRBV5-1 and TRBJ1-4): KAGVTQTPRYLIKTRGQQVTLSCSPISGHRSVSWYQQTPGQGLQFLFEYFSETQRNKGNFPGRFSGRQFSNSRSEMNVSTLELGDSALYLCASSPRTDSLQFFGSGTQLSVL.

This clonotype was detected a few times. A much larger clonotype is one base distant, so this may be a read error. The chain combines TRBV29-1 with TRBJ2-1; a weak D match, TRBD2 (6 bases). Trimming took 7 bases from V and 4 from J, leaving 8 bases between them. CDR1 and CDR2 from the germline V gene are SQVTM and ANQGSEA. The CDR3 contains 11 residues. The CDR3 DNA follows: TGCAGCGGTGGGGGGTACAATGAGCAGTTCTTC. Protein product: CSGGGYNEQFF.

The chain carries TRBV15 and TRBJ2-1, with D tentatively TRBD2 (5 bases). V was trimmed by 1 base and J by 10 bases, leaving 8 bases between them. The CDR3 contains 12 residues. In germline, CDR1 is LNHNV, CDR2 YYDKDF (reference sequence). The CDR3 loop reads CATSRAQREQFF. The DNA of the CDR3 is TGTGCCACCAGCAGAGCCCAGCGGGAGCAGTTCTTC.

As regards this clonotype: Germline and junction disagree at one end, which may indicate a read error. The rearrangement uses TRBV7-3 and TRBJ2-1; TRBD1 matches at 7 bases. From germline, CDR1 is SGHTA and CDR2 FQGTGA. This CDR3 spans 21 amino acids. The CDR3 loop is CASSLRGPGQRAISSYKEQFF. The CDR3 nucleotides read TGTGCCAGCAGCTTAAGGGGTCCGGGACAGAGGGCGATAAGCTCCTACAAGGAGCAGTTCTTC. The whole variable domain, remainder taken from reference TRBV7-3 and TRBJ2-1, is GAGVSQTPSNKVTEKGKYVELRCDPISGHTALYWYRQSLGQGPEFLIYFQGTGAADDSGLPNDRFFAVRPEGSVSTLKIQRTERGDSAVYLCASSLRGPGQRAISSYKEQFFGPGTRLTVL.

The chain links TRBV5-1 to TRBJ2-1; a weak D match, TRBD1 (6 bases). The CDR3 spans 15 residues. Trimming pared 0 bases from V and 4 bases from J, leaving 11 bases between. Germline CDR1 is SGHRS and CDR2 is YFSETQ. The CDR3 bases are TGCGCCAGCAGCTTGGACAGGGTCGAATACAATGAGCAGTTCTTC. This translates into CASSLDRVEYNEQFF.

This clonotype appeared a few times. A much larger clone lies one base from this, so it may be a read error. The chain recombines TRBV6-5 with TRBJ2-5; D unclear. The germline gives CDR1 MNHEY, CDR2 SVGAGI. The V end was cut by 0 bases, the J end by 11 bases, with 19 bases between. The CDR3 runs to 15 residues. CDR3 region: CASSYSLVQTSEQYF. The CDR3 DNA sequence: TGTGCCAGCAGTTACTCCCTTGTCCAGACAAGTGAGCAGTACTTC.

This sequence joins TRBV20-1 and TRBJ2-7, with D tentatively TRBD2 (6 bases). The V gene lost 4 bases and the J gene lost 2 bases, with 15 bases spanning the gap. Germline loops: CDR1 DFQATT, CDR2 SNEGSKA (reference sequence). The CDR3 extends over 14 amino acids. This CDR3 reads CSAILPRGTYEQYF. DNA for the CDR3: TGCAGTGCTATACTTCCCCGGGGGACCTACGAGCAGTACTTC.

A few counts support this clonotype. The V and J genes are TRBV24-1 and TRBJ1-6, with D uncertain. The CDR3 is 15 amino acids. The V end lost 7 bases, the J end lost 10 bases, and 19 bases lay between the germline ends. Germline lookup yields CDR1 KGHDR and CDR2 SFDVKD. CDR3 amino acids: CATSSGQVIGSPLHF. The CDR3 DNA sequence: TGTGCCACCAGCTCCGGCCAGGTAATAGGGTCACCCCTCCACTTT.

This clonotype has only one observation. This chain joins TRBV5-4 and TRBJ2-7; 7 bases are a match to TRBD2. The CDR3 loop spans 16 amino acids. V dropped 3 bases and J dropped 2; count of bases not matched to a gene: 11. Germline assignment: CDR1 SGHNT and CDR2 YYREEE (reference sequence). CDR3 nucleotide sequence: TGTGCCAGCAGCTCCCAAGGTGTGGGAGGGCCCTACGAGCAGTACTTC. This encodes CASSSQGVGGPYEQYF.

This clonotype was detected only a few times. V gene TRBV27 combines with J gene TRBJ2-3; TRBD1 aligns across 10 bases. The germline CDR1 and CDR2 sequences are MNHEY and SMNVEV (reference sequence). The CDR3 sequence is 15 residues long. The junction had 7 bases not matched to a gene; V was cut back by 4 bases and J by 6 bases. The CDR3 DNA sequence: TGTGCCAGCAGTTCGACAGGGGGCGGGTTGGATACGCAGTATTTT. Translation: CASSSTGGGLDTQYF.

This clonotype was counted only a few times. V gene TRBV12-3 or TRBV12-4 combines with J gene TRBJ1-2; TRBD1 is a possible D gene (6 bases). This CDR3 spans 13 amino acids. Trimming shortened V by 6 bases and J by 10 bases, and 18 bases separated the two germline ends. The DNA for the CDR3 is TGTGCCAGCAGAACCATACCAGGGGAGGACTACACCTTC. Translated: CASRTIPGEDYTF.

The J gene is TRBJ2-5, the V gene TRBV18, with no clear D. Trimming removed 3 bases at V and 5 bases at J, with 13 bases between. This CDR3 comprises 14 residues. Germline CDR1 and CDR2: KGHSH and LQKENI. The CDR3 DNA reads TGTGCCAGCTCACCCGGCTTGGATGGGGAGACCCAGTACTTC. Residues: CASSPGLDGETQYF. The variable domain in full, completed from reference TRBV18 and TRBJ2-5, reads NAGVMQNPRHLVRRRGQEARLRCSPMKGHSHVYWYRQLPEEGLKFMVYLQKENIIDESGMPKERFSAEFPKEGPSILRIQQVVRGDSAAYFCASSPGLDGETQYFGPGTRLLVL.

The CDR3 DNA follows: TGTGCCAGCAGCCGGACTAGCGGGCTGAACACCGGGGAGCTGTTTTTT. Protein product: CASSRTSGLNTGELFF. The rearrangement links TRBV12-3 or TRBV12-4 to TRBJ2-2; TRBD2 agrees at 11 bases. The CDR3 has 16 amino acids. V shed 6 bases and J 1 base; nucleotides not matched to a gene: 4.

Ten or more counts support this clonotype. V is TRBV5-5 and J is TRBJ2-1; no reliable D call. CDR3 length: 13 amino acids. V was shortened by 2 bases and J by 8 bases, with 11 bases between the two germline ends. CDR1 SGHKS and CDR2 YYEKEE come from the germline V gene (reference sequence). CDR3 sequence: CASSFPSKDEQFF. CDR3 nucleotide sequence: TGTGCCAGCAGCTTCCCCTCGAAGGATGAGCAGTTCTTC.

V usage is TRBV7-9 and J usage is TRBJ1-3, with D unclear. Trimming pared 6 bases from V and 2 bases from J, leaving 14 bases between. This CDR3 has 15 residues. Per the germline V gene, CDR1 is SEHNR and CDR2 is FQNEAQ (reference sequence). The CDR3 sequence is CASRPTTVAGNTIYF. The CDR3 DNA reads as TGTGCCAGCAGACCAACGACGGTGGCTGGAAACACCATATATTTT.

The chain uses TRBV28 and TRBJ1-5; D unclear. This CDR3 is built from 15 residues. V shed 3 bases and J shed 2 bases, with 11 bases lying between them. Germline V gene data show CDR1 as MDHEN and CDR2 as SYDVKM. The DNA of the CDR3 is TGTGCCAGCAGTTTTGCGAGCCGAGGCAATCAGCCCCAGCATTTT. Its translation: CASSFASRGNQPQHF.

J is TRBJ2-1 and V is TRBV7-2, with no clear D. Gene TRBJ2-7 matches the end of the DNA better, so the J call may be wrong. This CDR3 contains 15 residues. The germline V gene encodes CDR1 SGHTA and CDR2 FQGNSA. CDR3 nucleotides: TGTGCCAGCAGCTCCCATAGGCCTCCCTACAATGAGCAGTACTTC. Its protein is CASSSHRPPYNEQYF.

This clonotype was counted ten times or more. The rearrangement links TRBV12-3 or TRBV12-4 to TRBJ2-2; no firm D call. V shed 5 bases and J shed 2 bases, with 0 bases lying between them. The CDR3 spans 11 residues. The CDR3 protein is CASSNTGELFF. In DNA, the CDR3 is TGTGCCAGCAGTAACACCGGGGAGCTGTTTTTT.

CDR3 loop: CASSDPRGGEQFF. CDR3 DNA: TGTGCCAGCAGTGATCCGCGGGGGGGCGAGCAGTTCTTC. V usage is TRBV2 and J usage is TRBJ2-1; 9 positions agree with TRBD2. This CDR3 spans 13 amino acids. Germline V CDR1 and CDR2: SNHLY, FYNNEI. The ends lost 3 bases at V and 10 bases at J; junction bases unmatched: 4.

The chain links TRBV7-3 to TRBJ1-2; maybe TRBD1 (5 bases). The V end lost 3 bases, the J end lost 0 bases, and 17 bases lay between the germline ends. Germline V CDR1 and CDR2: SGHTA, FQGTGA. This CDR3 is 17 amino acids long. The CDR3, as DNA: TGTGCCAGCAGCTTCAGGGTCAACACTGAAGCTAACTATGGCTACACCTTC. This translates into CASSFRVNTEANYGYTF.

This clonotype was picked up many times. This sequence joins TRBV20-1 and TRBJ1-6; D unclear. The CDR3 contains 15 residues. V lost 0 bases to trimming and J lost 3 bases, with 9 bases between them. Germline-derived CDR1 and CDR2 are DFQATT and SNEGSKA (reference sequence). The CDR3 DNA is TGCAGTGCTAGAGATTCCACTCTCTATAATTCACCCCTCCACTTT. Its protein is CSARDSTLYNSPLHF.

This clonotype has just a few counts. V is TRBV3-1 and J is TRBJ2-7; maybe TRBD2 (7 bases). CDR3 length: 14 amino acids. Germline V gene sequence: CDR1 LGHDT, CDR2 YNNKEL (reference sequence). The V end was cut by 4 bases, the J end by 2 bases, with 12 bases between. The CDR3 reads CASSPRGGTYEQYF. CDR3 bases: TGTGCCAGCAGCCCTAGGGGGGGGACCTACGAGCAGTACTTC.

In regard to this clonotype: Being one base from a much bigger clone, this may be a read error. This chain joins TRBV7-2 and TRBJ2-1, with D maybe TRBD2 (5 bases). CDR1 is SGHTA, CDR2 FQGNSA, per germline. CDR3 size: 15 residues. V lost 4 bases and J 2 bases, leaving 12 bases between the germline ends. DNA for the CDR3: TGTGCCAGCAGCTCCGTCTCTAGCCCCTACAATGAGCAGTTCTTC. It encodes CASSSVSSPYNEQFF.

The chain combines TRBV6-2 or TRBV6-3 with TRBJ2-1, with D possibly being TRBD2 (6 bases). With the DNA end fitting TRBJ2-7 better, the J assignment may be wrong. The CDR3 length is 15 residues. Germline CDR1 is MNHEY and CDR2 is SVGEGT. CDR3 sequence: CASSYSRDSYNEQYF. The CDR3 DNA reads as TGTGCCAGCAGTTACTCGCGGGACTCCTACAATGAGCAGTACTTC.

This clonotype was seen ten or more times. This sequence joins TRBV18 and TRBJ2-5; 11 bases are a match to TRBD2. Germline CDR1 reads KGHSH; CDR2 reads LQKENI. This CDR3 spans 17 amino acids. V lost 2 bases, J lost 2 bases, and 7 bases stayed unmatched. The CDR3: CASSPFDLAGGQETQYF. The CDR3 DNA reads TGTGCCAGCTCACCATTTGACCTAGCGGGAGGACAAGAGACCCAGTACTTC.

The V gene is TRBV6-5, the J gene TRBJ1-1, with D perhaps TRBD1 (5 bases). The germline CDR1 and CDR2 sequences are MNHEY and SVGAGI. V gave up 2 bases and J gave up 0 bases, with 10 bases separating them. This CDR3 has 15 residues. CDR3 in amino acids: CASSYGATMNTEAFF. In nucleotides, the CDR3 is TGTGCCAGCAGTTACGGGGCGACTATGAACACTGAAGCTTTCTTT.

Remarks on this clonotype: This may be a read error: a much more frequent sequence differs by one nucleotide. The J gene is TRBJ2-1, the V gene TRBV24-1; possible D gene TRBD2, 5 bases. This CDR3 has 14 residues. From germline, CDR1 is KGHDR and CDR2 SFDVKD. This CDR3 is CATSVGSSYKEQFF. The CDR3 DNA is TGTGCCACCAGTGTAGGGAGCTCCTACAAGGAGCAGTTCTTC.

This clonotype has only a few counts. The chain's CDR3 is CASSHPQGGTEAFF. In nucleotides, the CDR3 is TGTGCCAGCAGCCACCCACAGGGGGGCACTGAAGCTTTCTTT. The chain is built from TRBV4-2 and TRBJ1-1; 8 bases match TRBD1. Trimming cost V 3 bases and J 4 bases; bases outside gene matches: 4. Germline V gene sequence: CDR1 LGHNA, CDR2 YNFKEQ. CDR3 length equals 14 residues.

This chain joins TRBV3-1 and TRBJ2-5, with 7 bases that match TRBD2. Germline CDR1 reads LGHDT; CDR2 reads YNNKEL (reference sequence). V was pared by 1 base and J by 3 bases, with 8 bases of the junction left unmatched. This CDR3 comprises 16 residues. As DNA, the CDR3 is TGTGCCAGCAGCCAAGTGCCGGGACGGGGGGAAGAGACCCAGTACTTC. This encodes CASSQVPGRGEETQYF.